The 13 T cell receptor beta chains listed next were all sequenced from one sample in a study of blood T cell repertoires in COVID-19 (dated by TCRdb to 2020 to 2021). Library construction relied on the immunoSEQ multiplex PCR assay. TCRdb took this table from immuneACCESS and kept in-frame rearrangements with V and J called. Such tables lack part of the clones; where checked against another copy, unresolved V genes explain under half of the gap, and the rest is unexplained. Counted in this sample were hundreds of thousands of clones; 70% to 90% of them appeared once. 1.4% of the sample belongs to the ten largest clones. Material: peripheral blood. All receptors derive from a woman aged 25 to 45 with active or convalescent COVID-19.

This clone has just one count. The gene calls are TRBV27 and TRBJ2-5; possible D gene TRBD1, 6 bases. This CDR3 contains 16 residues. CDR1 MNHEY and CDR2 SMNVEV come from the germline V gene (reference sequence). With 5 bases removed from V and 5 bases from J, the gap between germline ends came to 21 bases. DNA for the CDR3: TGTGCCAGCAGTCCTGGACAGCCCCTAATCGGGGAGACCCAGTACTTC. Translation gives CASSPGQPLIGETQYF.

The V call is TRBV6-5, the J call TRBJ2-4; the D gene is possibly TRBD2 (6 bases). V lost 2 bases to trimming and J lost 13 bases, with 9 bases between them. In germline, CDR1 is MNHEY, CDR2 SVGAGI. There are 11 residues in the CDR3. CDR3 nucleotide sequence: TGTGCCAGCAGTTACGGGGGGTTACAGTACTTC. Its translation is CASSYGGLQYF.

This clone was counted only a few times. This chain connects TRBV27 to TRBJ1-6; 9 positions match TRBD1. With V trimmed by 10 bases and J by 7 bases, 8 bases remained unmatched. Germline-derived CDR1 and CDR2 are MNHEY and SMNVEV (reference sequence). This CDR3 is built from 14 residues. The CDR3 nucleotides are TGTGCCACCTACCAGGGACAGGGCAATTCACCCCTCCACTTT. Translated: CATYQGQGNSPLHF.

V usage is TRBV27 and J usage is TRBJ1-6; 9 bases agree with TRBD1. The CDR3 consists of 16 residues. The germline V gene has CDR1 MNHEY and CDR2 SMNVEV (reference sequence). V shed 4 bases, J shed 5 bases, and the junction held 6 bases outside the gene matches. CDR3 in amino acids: CASSSLGQGDNSPLHF. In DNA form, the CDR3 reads TGTGCCAGCAGTTCCCTGGGACAGGGAGATAATTCACCCCTCCACTTT.

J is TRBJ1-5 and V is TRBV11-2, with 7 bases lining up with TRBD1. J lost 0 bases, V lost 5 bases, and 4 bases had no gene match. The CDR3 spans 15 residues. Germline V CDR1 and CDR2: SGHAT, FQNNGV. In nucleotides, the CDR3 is TGTGCCAGCAGCAGAGGACAGGATAGCAATCAGCCCCAGCATTTT. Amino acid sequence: CASSRGQDSNQPQHF.

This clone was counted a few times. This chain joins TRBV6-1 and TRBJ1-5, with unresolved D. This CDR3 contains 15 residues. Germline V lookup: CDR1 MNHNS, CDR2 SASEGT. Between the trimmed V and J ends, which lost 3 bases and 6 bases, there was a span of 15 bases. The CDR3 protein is CASSDEAAHAQPQHF. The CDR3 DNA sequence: TGTGCCAGCAGTGACGAGGCAGCGCATGCTCAGCCCCAGCATTTT.

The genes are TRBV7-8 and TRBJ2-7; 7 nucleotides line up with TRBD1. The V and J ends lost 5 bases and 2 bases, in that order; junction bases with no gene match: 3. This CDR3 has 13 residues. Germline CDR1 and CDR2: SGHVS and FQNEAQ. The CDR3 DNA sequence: TGTGCCAGCAGCAGGGACAGCACCTACGAGCAGTACTTC. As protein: CASSRDSTYEQYF.

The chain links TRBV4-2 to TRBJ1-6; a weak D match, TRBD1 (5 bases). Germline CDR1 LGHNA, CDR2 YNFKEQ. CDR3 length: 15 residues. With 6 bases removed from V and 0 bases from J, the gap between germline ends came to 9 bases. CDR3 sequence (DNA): TGTGCCAGCAGTACGACAGTCTCCTATAATTCACCCCTCCACTTT. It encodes CASSTTVSYNSPLHF.

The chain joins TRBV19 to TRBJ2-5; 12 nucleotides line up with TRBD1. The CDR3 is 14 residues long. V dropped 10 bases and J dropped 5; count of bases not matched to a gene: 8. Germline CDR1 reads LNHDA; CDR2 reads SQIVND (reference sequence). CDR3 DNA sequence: TGTGCCACAGAAGGGACAGGGGGCAGGGAGACCCAGTACTTC. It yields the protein CATEGTGGRETQYF.

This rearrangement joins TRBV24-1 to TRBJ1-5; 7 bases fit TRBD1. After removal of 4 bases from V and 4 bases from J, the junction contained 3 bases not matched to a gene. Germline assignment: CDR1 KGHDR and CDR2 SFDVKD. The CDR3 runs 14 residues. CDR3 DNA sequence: TGTGCCACCAGTGACGCGGGACAGAATCAGCCCCAGCATTTT. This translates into CATSDAGQNQPQHF.

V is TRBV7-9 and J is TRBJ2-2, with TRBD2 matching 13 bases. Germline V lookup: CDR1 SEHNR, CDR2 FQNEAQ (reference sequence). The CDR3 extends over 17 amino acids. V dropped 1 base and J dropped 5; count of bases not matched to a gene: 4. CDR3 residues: CASSLVGLAGVTGELFF. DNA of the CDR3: TGTGCCAGCAGCTTAGTAGGACTAGCGGGAGTTACCGGGGAGCTGTTTTTT.

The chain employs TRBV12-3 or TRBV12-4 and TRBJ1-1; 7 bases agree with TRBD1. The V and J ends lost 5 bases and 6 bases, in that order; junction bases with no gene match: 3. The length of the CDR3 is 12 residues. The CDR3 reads CASSPDRAEAFF. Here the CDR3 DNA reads TGTGCCAGCAGTCCCGACAGGGCTGAAGCTTTCTTT.

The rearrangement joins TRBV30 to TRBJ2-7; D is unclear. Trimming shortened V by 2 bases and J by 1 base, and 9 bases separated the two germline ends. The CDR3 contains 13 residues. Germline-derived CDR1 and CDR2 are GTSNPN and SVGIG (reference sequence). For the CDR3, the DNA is TGTGCCTGGAGTCAATTACAGTCCTACGAGCAGTACTTC. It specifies CAWSQLQSYEQYF.